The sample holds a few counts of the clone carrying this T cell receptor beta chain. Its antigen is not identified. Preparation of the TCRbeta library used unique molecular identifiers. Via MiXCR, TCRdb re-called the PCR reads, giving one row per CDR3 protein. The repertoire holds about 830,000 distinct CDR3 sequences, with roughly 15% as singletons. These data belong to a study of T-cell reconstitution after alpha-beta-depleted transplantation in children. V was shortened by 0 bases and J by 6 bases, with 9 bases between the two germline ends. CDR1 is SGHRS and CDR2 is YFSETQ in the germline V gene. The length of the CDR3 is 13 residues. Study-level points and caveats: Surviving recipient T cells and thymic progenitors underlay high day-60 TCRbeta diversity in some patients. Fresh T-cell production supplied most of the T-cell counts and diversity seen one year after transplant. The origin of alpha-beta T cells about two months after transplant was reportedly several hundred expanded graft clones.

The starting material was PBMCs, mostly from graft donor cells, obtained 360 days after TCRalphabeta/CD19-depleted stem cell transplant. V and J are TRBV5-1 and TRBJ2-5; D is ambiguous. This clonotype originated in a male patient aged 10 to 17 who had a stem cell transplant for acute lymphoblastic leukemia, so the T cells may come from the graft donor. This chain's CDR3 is CASSLAHEKTQYF. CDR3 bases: TGCGCCAGCAGCTTGGCACACGAAAAGACCCAGTACTTC.